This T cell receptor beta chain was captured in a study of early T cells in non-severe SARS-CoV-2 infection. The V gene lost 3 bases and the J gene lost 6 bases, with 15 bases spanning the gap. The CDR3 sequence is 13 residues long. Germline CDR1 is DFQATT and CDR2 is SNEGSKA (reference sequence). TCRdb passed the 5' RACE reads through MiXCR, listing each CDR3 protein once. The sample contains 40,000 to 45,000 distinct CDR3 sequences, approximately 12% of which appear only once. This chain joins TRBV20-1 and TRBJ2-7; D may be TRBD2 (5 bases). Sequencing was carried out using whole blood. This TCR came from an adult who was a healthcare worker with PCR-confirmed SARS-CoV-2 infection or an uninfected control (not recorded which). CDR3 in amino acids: CSAREADFPEQYF. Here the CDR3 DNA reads TGCAGTGCTAGGGAGGCGGACTTCCCCGAGCAGTACTTC.